This T cell receptor beta chain derives from a study of blood T cell repertoires in COVID-19. Study summary: Collection of acute and convalescent COVID-19 samples took place in the United States, Italy and Spain. From T cells, B-cell-depleted T cells, or PBMCs came the material, which was cDNA or gDNA.

Authors' data handling: Nucleated cell counts were estimated from reference gene primer amplification. Libraries were prepared by immunoSEQ multiplex PCR; TCRdb keeps only in-frame clonotypes and omits some of them. The V and J calls and clone size are taken from that table; D and trimming were inferred from the DNA. Of more than 130,000 clones detected, about four fifths appear once; the ten largest clones hold approximately 6.6%. The V gene lost 3 bases and the J gene lost 10 bases, with 6 bases spanning the gap. Per germline, CDR1 ENHRY and CDR2 SYGVKD. This CDR3 contains 11 residues. The receptor was derived from a human donor in a cohort sampled during active COVID-19. Sequencing was carried out using peripheral blood. The V gene is TRBV10-3, the J gene TRBJ1-4; D gene uncertain. In nucleotides, the CDR3 is TGTGCCATCAGTGATAGTGGAAAACTGTTTTTT. This sequence encodes CAISDSGKLFF.